These 15 T cell receptor beta chains share one sample of origin, sequenced in a study of CD8+CD57+ T cells in acquired aplastic anemia. All patients picked for sequencing had shown, by flow cytometry, an expansion of CD8+CD57+ cells. The template for TCR beta VDJ and CDR3 sequence profiling was genomic DNA. TCRdb recomputed calls from the reads with MiXCR, one row per CDR3 protein. The profile covers hundreds of thousands of distinct CDR3 sequences, with around a third appearing a single time and around 0.82% taken by the ten largest. The sample was sorted CD4+, CD8+, or CD8+CD57+ T cells (not recorded which) from PBMCs. These receptors originate from a human donor with aplastic anemia.

This clonotype was recorded at least ten times. The chain links TRBV10-3 to TRBJ1-3; unclear D gene. V dropped 10 bases and J dropped 0 bases, with 10 bases sitting between them. Germline CDR1 and CDR2: ENHRY and SYGVKD. The CDR3 sequence is 13 residues long. The CDR3 protein is CATETTSGNTIYF. The CDR3 DNA sequence: TGTGCCACGGAAACCACCTCTGGAAACACCATATATTTT.

V is TRBV19 and J is TRBJ1-4; D remains ambiguous. V was shortened by 6 bases and J by 0 bases, with 11 bases between the two germline ends. CDR3 length equals 15 residues. Germline lookup yields CDR1 LNHDA and CDR2 SQIVND (reference sequence). The CDR3 DNA is TGTGCCAGTAGAACACTAACTACAACTAATGAAAAACTGTTTTTT. Protein product: CASRTLTTTNEKLFF.

CDR3 sequence: CASSQHLGTGGDEQYF. The CDR3 DNA is TGTGCCAGCAGCCAGCACCTGGGGACAGGGGGCGACGAGCAGTACTTC. The chain carries TRBV3-1 and TRBJ2-7; 12 nucleotides line up with TRBD1. Germline V gene sequence: CDR1 LGHDT, CDR2 YNNKEL (reference sequence). V was clipped by 3 bases and J by 5 bases; unmatched bases: 8. The CDR3 loop spans 16 amino acids.

This clonotype was seen a few times. J is TRBJ1-5 and V is TRBV27; D gene ambiguous. Per the germline V gene, CDR1 is MNHEY and CDR2 is SMNVEV (reference sequence). V lost 3 bases and J 2 bases, leaving 5 bases between the germline ends. This CDR3 has 13 residues. In DNA form, the CDR3 reads TGTGCCAGCAGTTTGATTGGCAATCAGCCCCAGCATTTT. It is translated as CASSLIGNQPQHF.

This clonotype was counted ten times or more. The chain links TRBV19 to TRBJ1-1, with D possibly TRBD1 on 5 matching bases. The CDR3 is 13 amino acids. V lost 10 bases, J lost 1 base, and 13 bases lay in between. The V gene's germline CDR1 is LNHDA and CDR2 SQIVND (reference sequence). As DNA, the CDR3 is TGTGCCACTTCCAGGGTGGGGAACACTGAAGCTTTCTTT. Its translation is CATSRVGNTEAFF.

The chain couples TRBV25-1 to TRBJ1-1; 8 bases agree with TRBD1. Germline assignment: CDR1 MGHDK and CDR2 SYGVNS. The CDR3 runs to 13 residues. V was clipped by 6 bases and J by 7 bases; unmatched bases: 7. The CDR3 loop is CASRVYRGYEAFF. The CDR3 DNA sequence: TGTGCCAGCAGAGTTTACAGGGGGTATGAAGCTTTCTTT. The full variable domain, its missing parts supplied by reference TRBV25-1 and TRBJ1-1, is EADIYQTPRYLVIGTGKKITLECSQTMGHDKMYWYQQDPGMELHLIHYSYGVNSTEKGDLSSESTVSRIRTEHFPLTLESARPSHTSQYLCASRVYRGYEAFFGQGTRLTVV.

This clonotype has ten or more counts. The J gene is TRBJ1-3, the V gene TRBV12-3 or TRBV12-4; D remains ambiguous. The CDR3 is 14 amino acids. The ends were cut back, 3 bases at V and 0 bases at J, with 6 bases in the middle. The CDR3 is CASSFSNSGNTIYF. DNA for the CDR3: TGTGCCAGCAGTTTCTCGAACTCTGGAAACACCATATATTTT.

This clonotype was seen at least ten times. V usage is TRBV19 and J usage is TRBJ2-1; weak D call: TRBD1 (7 bases). The CDR3 length is 16 residues. The germline V gene encodes CDR1 LNHDA and CDR2 SQIVND (reference sequence). V lost 3 bases and J lost 4, with 16 bases in between. The CDR3 nucleotides are TGTGCCAGTAGTATCGGGGGTGGGACAGATTACAATGAGCAGTTCTTC. Translated: CASSIGGGTDYNEQFF.

V gene TRBV6-9 combines with J gene TRBJ2-1, with 8 bases fitting TRBD1. Germline trimming cut 2 bases from V and 6 bases from J; bases unmatched to any gene: 6. Germline CDR1 MNHGY, CDR2 SVAAGI. This CDR3 is built from 15 residues. CDR3 nucleotides: TGTGCCAGCAGTTATGGACAGGGAACATCCAATGAGCAGTTCTTC. Protein product: CASSYGQGTSNEQFF.

The chain joins TRBV20-1 to TRBJ2-1; the match to TRBD2 covers 12 bases. The CDR3 is made up of 17 amino acids. Germline values: CDR1 DFQATT, CDR2 SNEGSKA (reference sequence). Trimming removed 4 bases from V and 7 bases from J; junction bases left unmatched: 14. The CDR3 nucleotides read TGCAGTGCTAAACTAGAGTCCTTTGGACTAGCGGGGAATGAGCAGTTCTTC. Translation gives CSAKLESFGLAGNEQFF.

This clonotype was observed a few times. The CDR3 loop reads CASSPLTFSQVRVRDLFF. The CDR3 coding sequence is TGTGCCAGCAGTCCCCTCACTTTCAGCCAAGTAAGGGTGAGGGACTTGTTTTTT. This chain uses TRBV25-1 with TRBJ1-4, with D tentatively TRBD1 (5 bases). Germline V gives CDR1 MGHDK, CDR2 SYGVNS. The CDR3 runs to 18 residues. V dropped 5 bases and J dropped 15 bases, with 34 bases sitting between them.

This chain links TRBV11-2 with TRBJ2-3; tentative D call: TRBD2 (6 bases). This CDR3 is built from 16 residues. The germline V gene has CDR1 SGHAT and CDR2 FQNNGV. Trimming pared 2 bases from V and 2 bases from J, leaving 14 bases between. This CDR3 is CASSLRSGRHTDTQYF. DNA for the CDR3: TGTGCCAGCAGCTTAAGAAGCGGGCGACACACAGATACGCAGTATTTT.

This clonotype was counted only a few times. The chain is built from TRBV11-3 and TRBJ2-4, with D perhaps matching TRBD1 (7 bases). This CDR3 spans 14 amino acids. Germline CDR1 SGHNT, CDR2 YENEEA. Trimming pared 10 bases from V and 5 bases from J, leaving 18 bases between. Written as DNA, the CDR3 is TGTGCCAACTCCAGGGGGGACAGTCAAAACATTCAGTACTTC. This translates into CANSRGDSQNIQYF.

This clonotype was seen repeatedly, ten times or more. The genes are TRBV7-3 and TRBJ2-3; D ambiguous. Trimming left V 1 base short and J 4 bases short, with 9 bases between. The CDR3 runs 14 residues. Germline-derived CDR1 and CDR2 are SGHTA and FQGTGA. CDR3 DNA: TGTGCCAGCAGCTTAAACAGTGCCCCAGATACGCAGTATTTT. Its protein product is CASSLNSAPDTQYF.

J is TRBJ2-2 and V is TRBV29-1; 9 bases align to TRBD1. Trimming took 7 bases from V and 0 from J; bases not matched to a gene: 0. The CDR3 is 13 amino acids. Germline V gene sequence: CDR1 SQVTM, CDR2 ANQGSEA. This CDR3 is CSGQGANTGELFF. The CDR3 nucleotides are TGCAGCGGACAGGGGGCGAACACCGGGGAGCTGTTTTTT.